Following are 14 T cell receptor beta chains from one sample sequenced in a study of Graves' ophthalmopathy and Graves' hyperthyroidism. RNA transcripts were the template, and TCR beta CDR3 regions were amplified from them. The first-round RT-PCR employed HTBI primers together with the Qiagen OneStep RT-PCR kit. A multiplex PCR was then performed as the second round. TCRdb independently ran MiXCR on the multiplex PCR reads; one entry per CDR3 protein. The sample lists approximately 380,000 distinct CDR3 sequences, under 25% occurring once. The specimen sequenced was peripheral blood. The source is a woman between 18 and 29 years old with stable Graves' hyperthyroidism.

In its sample, this clonotype is medium-sized. V gene TRBV27 combines with J gene TRBJ2-5; maybe TRBD2 (5 bases). Looked up from germline, CDR1 is MNHEY and CDR2 is SMNVEV (reference sequence). The V end was cut by 5 bases, the J end by 10 bases, with 32 bases between. CDR3 length equals 18 residues. CDR3 nucleotides: TGTGCCAGCAGTCCCCAACCACGAGACTACACAGCACAACACGACCAGTACTTC. Translation gives CASSPQPRDYTAQHDQYF.

This clonotype was detected ten times or more. The chain recombines TRBV6-2 or TRBV6-3 with TRBJ2-5; D is undetermined. This CDR3 is 20 amino acids long. V was pared by 2 bases and J by 3 bases, with 28 bases between. CDR1 and CDR2 from the germline V gene are MNHEY and SVGEGT. CDR3 nucleotides: TGTGCCAGCAGTTACGCCTCGGTGGTTAGGAGTAGGGCCACTGAAGAGACCCAGTACTTC. Translation gives CASSYASVVRSRATEETQYF.

The chain links TRBV28 to TRBJ1-2, with 10 bases aligning to TRBD1. Germline V gives CDR1 MDHEN, CDR2 SYDVKM. J gave up 8 bases and V 5 bases, and 8 bases lay outside the gene matches. The CDR3 is made up of 14 amino acids. The CDR3, as DNA: TGTGCCAGCAGTGGGACAGGGGCCTTAAACGGCTACACCTTC. This translates into CASSGTGALNGYTF.

This clonotype has at least ten counts. The chain recombines TRBV29-1 with TRBJ2-7, with D tentatively TRBD1 (6 bases). Germline CDR1 SQVTM, CDR2 ANQGSEA. Trimming left V 7 bases short and J 3 bases short, with 16 bases between. CDR3 length equals 13 residues. CDR3 in DNA: TGCAGCGCCTCGCCTGACAGGCTCTACGAGCAGTACTTC. It translates to CSASPDRLYEQYF.

This clonotype was counted at least ten times. The J gene is TRBJ2-5, the V gene TRBV7-9, with 10 bases identical to TRBD1. Germline V lookup: CDR1 SEHNR, CDR2 FQNEAQ (reference sequence). The V segment lost 1 base and the J segment 5 bases; nucleotides outside the gene matches: 4. This CDR3 spans 15 amino acids. CDR3 DNA: TGTGCCAGCAGCTTAGGACAGGGGGCTGGGGAGACCCAGTACTTC. This gives the protein CASSLGQGAGETQYF.

This clonotype was seen at least ten times. One end of the junction varies from germline; a read error may be responsible. The V and J genes are TRBV7-7 and TRBJ2-7; perhaps TRBD2 as D (6 bases). This CDR3 is 17 amino acids long. CDR1 SSHAT and CDR2 FNYEAQ come from the germline V gene (reference sequence). CDR3 sequence (DNA): TGTGCTAGCAGCCGGGACCTTTGGTCGTCGGGGGTCTACGAGCAGTACTTC. This codes for CASSRDLWSSGVYEQYF.

The gene calls are TRBV20-1 and TRBJ1-5, with unresolved D. V was pared by 1 base and J by 3 bases, with 10 bases between. Germline CDR1 DFQATT, CDR2 SNEGSKA (reference sequence). CDR3 length: 14 amino acids. CDR3 DNA: TGCAGTGCTAGAGTTTCCGGGTCCAATCAGCCCCAGCATTTT. It specifies CSARVSGSNQPQHF.

This clonotype was counted at least ten times. The chain recombines TRBV7-6 with TRBJ1-1; 10 bases are shared with TRBD1. Trimming took 4 bases from V and 8 from J; bases not matched to a gene: 7. Germline CDR1 reads SGHVS; CDR2 reads FNYEAQ. The CDR3 has 14 amino acids. The CDR3 region has the DNA TGTGCCAGCAGCTGGGGACAGGGGATCTCCGAAGCTTTCTTT. Translation gives CASSWGQGISEAFF.

At least ten counts were recorded for this clonotype. V is TRBV27 and J is TRBJ2-5; 9 nucleotides agree with TRBD1. V shed 6 bases and J 6 bases; nucleotides not matched to a gene: 11. The germline CDR1 and CDR2 sequences are MNHEY and SMNVEV (reference sequence). This CDR3 has 15 residues. CDR3 coding DNA: TGTGCCAGCAGCCGCCCGGGACAGGGCATACAGACCCAGTACTTC. Translating gives CASSRPGQGIQTQYF.

In this sample, this clonotype turned up many times. The V gene is TRBV20-1, the J gene TRBJ2-5, with no clear D. The germline V gene has CDR1 DFQATT and CDR2 SNEGSKA (reference sequence). This CDR3 has 15 amino acids. The V and J ends lost 0 bases and 0 bases respectively, with 11 bases between them. The DNA of the CDR3 is TGCAGTGCTAGAGACCGTATTCGAAACCAAGAGACCCAGTACTTC. It encodes CSARDRIRNQETQYF.

This clonotype was picked up many times. This sequence joins TRBV29-1 and TRBJ1-1; possible D gene TRBD1, 5 bases. The CDR3 is made up of 13 amino acids. Looked up from germline, CDR1 is SQVTM and CDR2 is ANQGSEA. Trimming removed 4 bases from V and 1 base from J, with 10 bases in between. CDR3 sequence (DNA): TGCAGCGTTGGGGGGACTCGGAACACTGAAGCTTTCTTT. Its translation is CSVGGTRNTEAFF.

This clonotype was found many times. V gene TRBV24-1 combines with J gene TRBJ2-5; unclear D gene. CDR1 is KGHDR, CDR2 SFDVKD, per germline. CDR3 length: 13 residues. V was shortened by 9 bases and J by 5 bases, with 15 bases between the two germline ends. DNA for the CDR3: TGTGCCACCGGTTTAGGAAGCGAGGAGACCCAGTACTTC. Amino acids: CATGLGSEETQYF.

This clonotype was seen ten or more times. The V call is TRBV27, the J call TRBJ1-6, with unresolved D. CDR1 MNHEY and CDR2 SMNVEV come from the germline V gene (reference sequence). This CDR3 comprises 15 residues. Trimming stripped 5 bases from V and 4 bases from J, with 12 bases between. CDR3 coding DNA: TGTGCCAGCAGTCCACAGAGGCTATATAATTCACCCCTCCACTTT. Residues: CASSPQRLYNSPLHF.

This clonotype was found many times. A single base separates this from a much larger clone, so it may be a read error. Lacking the conserved final phenylalanine or tryptophan, this CDR3 likely reflects a read error. The CDR3 spells CASRSSGSETQYL. DNA for the CDR3: TGTGCCAGCAGATCTTCAGGGTCGGAGACCCAGTACCTC. This sequence joins TRBV6-5 and TRBJ2-5, with a possible D match to TRBD1 (5 bases). Germline V gene sequence: CDR1 MNHEY, CDR2 SVGAGI. V shed 6 bases and J shed 5 bases, with 13 bases lying between them. The CDR3 contains 13 residues.